This T cell receptor (beta chain) was recovered during a study of early T cells in non-severe SARS-CoV-2 infection (dated by TCRdb to 2020 to 2022). A note on the overall study: TCR sequencing used bulk RNA from unsorted whole blood, so alpha and beta chains could not be paired. The research as a whole found: VDJdb matching was skewed toward anti-spike CD8 responses and likely underestimated virus-specific expansions by missing private and CD4 specificities.

This clonotype was detected only a few times. Its binding antigen is unknown. The sample holds no much larger clone one base away, and base qualities are not on file. The library was prepared using 5' RACE. Sequencing used a NextSeq 500. Unique molecular identifiers were attached to individual cDNA molecules in the TCR library protocol so that sequencing error and PCR bias could be corrected. Both TCR alpha and beta chains were sequenced, and tight co-correlation was observed between alpha and beta sequence abundances in each sample. In the source study's methods: Decombinator V4 was used to annotate the V gene, J gene and CDR3 of the TCR sequences. TCRs were defined as expanded if a significant change between any two time points was detected under a Poisson model with p below 0.0001. TCR abundances were normalised to the total number of TCRs sequenced per sample and expressed as counts per million. TRAV1-2 paired with TRAJ12, TRAJ20 or TRAJ33 defined MAIT TCRs, while TRAV10 paired with TRAJ18 defined iNKT TCRs. A search of VDJdb, accessed on 1 November 2021, was run for TCRs annotated to CMV, EBV and SARS-CoV-2, with TCRs annotated for multiple antigens excluded. Using fastp at Q25 and MiXCR, TCRdb reprocessed the public reads and kept productive beta chains. When rows share a CDR3 protein, they turn into one entry using the most common DNA and genes. Here the V and J calls rest on TCRdb's processing, not on the authors' analysis. In all, the sample holds tens of thousands of distinct CDR3 sequences, and about 12% of those were seen once. Of the sample, roughly 1.1% is held by the ten largest clones.

The study was a case-control design nested within a healthcare worker cohort in London, UK, with weekly nasopharyngeal swab PCR tests and blood sampling. Between 23 and 31 March 2020, the week of the UK lockdown, healthcare workers were enrolled and then followed up weekly for as long as 16 weeks. The germline V end is reduced by 3 bases and the J end by 2 bases; junction bases left unmatched: 11. From the cysteine through the phenylalanine, the CDR3 covers 18 amino acids. Just the 54-base CDR3 DNA is kept, in frame starting at base 1. The germline V gene provides CDR1 SGDLS and CDR2 YYNGEE. The clonotype was recovered from an adult who was a healthcare worker with PCR-confirmed SARS-CoV-2 infection or an uninfected control (not recorded which). The donor label of this sample is uncertain. The sequencing here drew on whole blood, taken at baseline. This receptor chain uses TRBV9 and TRBJ2-1, and 10 junction bases match TRBD1. Here is the DNA: TGTGCCAGCAGCGCGTCCTGGACAGGGGGATTACCCTACAATGAGCAGTTCTTC. Its product reads: CASSASWTGGLPYNEQFF.